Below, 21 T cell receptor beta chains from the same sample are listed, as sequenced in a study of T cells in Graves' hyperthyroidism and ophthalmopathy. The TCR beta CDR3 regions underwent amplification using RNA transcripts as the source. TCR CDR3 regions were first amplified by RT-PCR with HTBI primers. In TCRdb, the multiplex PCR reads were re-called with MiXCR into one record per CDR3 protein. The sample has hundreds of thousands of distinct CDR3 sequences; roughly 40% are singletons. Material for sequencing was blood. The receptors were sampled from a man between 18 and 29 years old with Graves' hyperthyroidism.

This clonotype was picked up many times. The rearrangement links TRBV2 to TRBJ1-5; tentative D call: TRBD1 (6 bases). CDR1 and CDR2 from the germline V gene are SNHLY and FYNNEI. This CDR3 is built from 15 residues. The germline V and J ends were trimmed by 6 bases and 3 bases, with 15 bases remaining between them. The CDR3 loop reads CASSQMQGINQPQHF. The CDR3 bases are TGTGCCAGCAGCCAGATGCAGGGGATCAATCAGCCCCAGCATTTT.

DNA for the CDR3: TGTGCCTGGAGACTAACCTCCGACTACGAGCAGTACTTC. Translated: CAWRLTSDYEQYF. This sequence joins TRBV30 and TRBJ2-7; D gene ambiguous. Germline values: CDR1 GTSNPN, CDR2 SVGIG (reference sequence). This CDR3 comprises 13 residues. V shed 3 bases and J shed 3 bases, with 12 bases lying between them.

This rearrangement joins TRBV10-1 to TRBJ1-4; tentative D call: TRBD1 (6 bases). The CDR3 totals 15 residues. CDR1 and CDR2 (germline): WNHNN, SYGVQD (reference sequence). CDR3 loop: CDNPWGPGTVEKLFF. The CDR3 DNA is TGCGACAACCCGTGGGGGCCAGGGACTGTTGAAAAACTGTTTTTT.

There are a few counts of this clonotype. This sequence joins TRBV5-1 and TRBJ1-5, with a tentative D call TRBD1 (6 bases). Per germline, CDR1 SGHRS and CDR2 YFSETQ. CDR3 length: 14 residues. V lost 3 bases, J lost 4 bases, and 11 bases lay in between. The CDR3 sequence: CASSWDTGNQPQHF. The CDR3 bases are TGCGCCAGCAGCTGGGACACGGGGAATCAGCCCCAGCATTTT.

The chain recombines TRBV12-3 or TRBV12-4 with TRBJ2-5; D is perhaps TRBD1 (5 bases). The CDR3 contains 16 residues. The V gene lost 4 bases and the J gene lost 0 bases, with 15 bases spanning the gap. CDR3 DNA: TGTGCCAGCAGTTACCCATCGACAGCGTACCAAGAGACCCAGTACTTC. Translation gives CASSYPSTAYQETQYF.

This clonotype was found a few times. CDR3 sequence reads: CASSLAWGGDYEQYF. The CDR3 nucleotides read TGTGCCAGCAGCTTAGCGTGGGGGGGCGACTACGAGCAGTACTTC. The chain combines TRBV7-2 with TRBJ2-7; D may be TRBD2 (7 bases). The V end was cut by 0 bases, the J end by 3 bases, with 12 bases between. This CDR3 is 15 amino acids long. In germline, CDR1 is SGHTA, CDR2 FQGNSA.

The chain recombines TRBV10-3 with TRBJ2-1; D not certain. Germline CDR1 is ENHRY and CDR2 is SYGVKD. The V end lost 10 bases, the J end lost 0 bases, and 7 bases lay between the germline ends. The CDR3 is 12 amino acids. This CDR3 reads CATLSSYNEQFF. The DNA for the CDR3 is TGTGCCACGCTAAGCTCCTACAATGAGCAGTTCTTC.

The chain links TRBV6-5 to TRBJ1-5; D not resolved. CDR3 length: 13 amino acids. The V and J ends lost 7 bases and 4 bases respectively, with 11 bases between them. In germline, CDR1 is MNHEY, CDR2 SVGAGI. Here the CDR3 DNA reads TGTGCCAGCATGCCGCCGGGGAATCAGCCCCAGCATTTT. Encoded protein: CASMPPGNQPQHF.

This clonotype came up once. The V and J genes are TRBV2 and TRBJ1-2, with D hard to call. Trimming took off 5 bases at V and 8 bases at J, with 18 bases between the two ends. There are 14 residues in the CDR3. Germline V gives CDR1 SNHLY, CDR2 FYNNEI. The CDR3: CASSFKSSLGGYTF. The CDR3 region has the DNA TGTGCCAGCAGTTTCAAGTCCTCTCTAGGGGGCTACACCTTC.

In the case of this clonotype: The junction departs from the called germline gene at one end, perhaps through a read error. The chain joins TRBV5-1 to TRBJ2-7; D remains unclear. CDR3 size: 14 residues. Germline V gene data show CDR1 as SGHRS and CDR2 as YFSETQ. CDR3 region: CASSPGRDSYEQHF. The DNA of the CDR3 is TGCGCCAGCAGCCCCGGACGAGACTCCTACGAGCAGCACTTC.

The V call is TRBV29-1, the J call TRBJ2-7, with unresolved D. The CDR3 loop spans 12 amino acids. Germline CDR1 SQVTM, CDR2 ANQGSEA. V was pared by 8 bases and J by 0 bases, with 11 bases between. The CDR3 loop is CSPRQSSYEQYF. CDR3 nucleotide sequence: TGCAGCCCCCGCCAGAGCTCCTACGAGCAGTACTTC.

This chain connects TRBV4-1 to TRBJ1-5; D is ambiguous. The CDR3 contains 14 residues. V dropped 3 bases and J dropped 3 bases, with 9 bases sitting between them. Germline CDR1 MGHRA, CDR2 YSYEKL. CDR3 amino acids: CASSQLGLNQPQHF. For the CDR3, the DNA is TGCGCCAGCAGCCAGCTGGGCCTCAATCAGCCCCAGCATTTT.

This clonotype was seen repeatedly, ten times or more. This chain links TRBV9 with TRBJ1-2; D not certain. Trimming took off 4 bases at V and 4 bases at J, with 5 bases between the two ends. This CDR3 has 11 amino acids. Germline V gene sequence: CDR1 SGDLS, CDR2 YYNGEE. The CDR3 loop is CASSSPYGYTF. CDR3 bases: TGTGCCAGCAGCTCCCCCTATGGCTACACCTTC.

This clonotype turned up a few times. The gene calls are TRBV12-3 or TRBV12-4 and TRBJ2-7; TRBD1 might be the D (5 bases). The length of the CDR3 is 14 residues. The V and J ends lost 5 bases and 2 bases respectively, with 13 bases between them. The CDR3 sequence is CASSAMTEPYEQYF. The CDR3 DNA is TGTGCCAGCAGTGCGATGACAGAGCCCTACGAGCAGTACTTC.

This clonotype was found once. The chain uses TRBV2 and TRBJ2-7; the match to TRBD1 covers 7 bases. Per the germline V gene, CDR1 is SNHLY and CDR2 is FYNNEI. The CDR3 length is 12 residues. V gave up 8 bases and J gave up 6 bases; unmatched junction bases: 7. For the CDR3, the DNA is TGTGCCAGCCGTTACAGGGGCCCCGAGCAGTACTTC. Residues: CASRYRGPEQYF.

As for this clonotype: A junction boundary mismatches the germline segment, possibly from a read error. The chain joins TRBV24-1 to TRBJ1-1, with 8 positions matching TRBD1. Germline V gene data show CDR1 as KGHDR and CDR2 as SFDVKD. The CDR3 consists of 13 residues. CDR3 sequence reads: CASSQTGATEAFF. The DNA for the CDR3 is TGTGCCAGCAGTCAGACAGGGGCGACTGAAGCTTTCTTT.

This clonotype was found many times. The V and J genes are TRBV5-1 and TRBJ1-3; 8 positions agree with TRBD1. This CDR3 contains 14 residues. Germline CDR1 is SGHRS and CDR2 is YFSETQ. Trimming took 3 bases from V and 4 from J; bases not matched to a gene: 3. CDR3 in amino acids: CASSYGTGGNTIYF. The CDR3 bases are TGCGCCAGCAGCTACGGGACAGGAGGAAACACCATATATTTT.

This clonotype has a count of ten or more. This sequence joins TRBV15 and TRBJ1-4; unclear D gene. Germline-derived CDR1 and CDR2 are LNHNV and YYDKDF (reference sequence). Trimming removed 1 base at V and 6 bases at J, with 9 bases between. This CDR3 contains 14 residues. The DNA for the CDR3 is TGTGCCACCAGCAGAGGAGGGCCATATGAAAAACTGTTTTTT. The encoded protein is CATSRGGPYEKLFF.

The chain's CDR3 is CSVRLAGEVAKETQYF. DNA for the CDR3: TGCAGCGTTCGGCTAGCGGGAGAAGTGGCCAAAGAGACCCAGTACTTC. V usage is TRBV29-1 and J usage is TRBJ2-5; 10 bases line up with TRBD2. V lost 5 bases, J lost 3 bases, and 12 bases stayed unmatched. The CDR3 contains 16 residues. Germline CDR1 SQVTM, CDR2 ANQGSEA. The full variable domain, with the rest looked up from reference TRBV29-1 and TRBJ2-5, is SAVISQKPSRDICQRGTSLTIQCQVDSQVTMMFWYRQQPGQSLTLIATANQGSEATYESGFVIDKFPISRPNLTFSTLTVSNMSPEDSSIYLCSVRLAGEVAKETQYFGPGTRLLVL.

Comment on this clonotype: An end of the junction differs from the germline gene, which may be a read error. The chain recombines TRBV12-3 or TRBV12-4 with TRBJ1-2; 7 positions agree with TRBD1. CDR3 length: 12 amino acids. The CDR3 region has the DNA TGTGCCAGCAGTTTAGGAGGGGGCGGCTGCACCTTC. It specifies CASSLGGGGCTF.

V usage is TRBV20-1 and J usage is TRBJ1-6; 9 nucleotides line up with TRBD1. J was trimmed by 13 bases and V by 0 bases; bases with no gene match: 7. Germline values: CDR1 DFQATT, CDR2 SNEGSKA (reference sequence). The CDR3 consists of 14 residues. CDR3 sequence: CSAREQGASPPLHF. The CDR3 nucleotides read TGCAGTGCTAGAGAACAGGGGGCTTCTCCCCCCCTCCACTTT.